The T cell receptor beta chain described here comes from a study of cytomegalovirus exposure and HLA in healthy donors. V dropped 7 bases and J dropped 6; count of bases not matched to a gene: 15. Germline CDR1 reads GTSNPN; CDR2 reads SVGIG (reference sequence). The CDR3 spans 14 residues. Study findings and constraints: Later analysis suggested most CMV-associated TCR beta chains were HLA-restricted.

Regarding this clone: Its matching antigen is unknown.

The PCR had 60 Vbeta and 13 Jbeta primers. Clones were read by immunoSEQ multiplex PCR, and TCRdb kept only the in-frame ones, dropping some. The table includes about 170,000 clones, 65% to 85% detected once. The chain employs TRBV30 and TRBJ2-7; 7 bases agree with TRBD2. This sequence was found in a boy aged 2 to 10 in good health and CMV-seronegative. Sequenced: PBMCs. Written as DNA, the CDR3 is TGTGCCTTTAGAGGGGCGGGAGCTCGATCCGAGCAGTACTTC. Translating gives CAFRGAGARSEQYF.